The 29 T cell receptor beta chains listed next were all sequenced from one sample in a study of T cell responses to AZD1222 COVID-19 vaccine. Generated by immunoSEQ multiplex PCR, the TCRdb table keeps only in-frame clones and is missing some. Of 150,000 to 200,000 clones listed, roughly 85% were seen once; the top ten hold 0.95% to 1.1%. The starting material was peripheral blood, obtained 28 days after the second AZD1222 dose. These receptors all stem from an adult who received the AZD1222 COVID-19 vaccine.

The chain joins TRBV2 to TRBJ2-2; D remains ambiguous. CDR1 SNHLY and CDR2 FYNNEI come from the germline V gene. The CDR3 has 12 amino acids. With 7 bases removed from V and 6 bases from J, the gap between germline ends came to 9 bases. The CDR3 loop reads CASKADPGELFF. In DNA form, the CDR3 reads TGTGCCAGCAAGGCCGACCCCGGGGAGCTGTTTTTT.

The CDR3, as DNA: TGTGCCAGCAGCTTAGGGGTCCGTACGCCAGGTGCCGGGGAGCTGTTTTTT. Translating gives CASSLGVRTPGAGELFF. The chain is built from TRBV7-9 and TRBJ2-2, with D uncertain. V lost 1 base and J lost 6, with 18 bases in between. Germline-derived CDR1 and CDR2 are SEHNR and FQNEAQ (reference sequence). This CDR3 has 17 residues.

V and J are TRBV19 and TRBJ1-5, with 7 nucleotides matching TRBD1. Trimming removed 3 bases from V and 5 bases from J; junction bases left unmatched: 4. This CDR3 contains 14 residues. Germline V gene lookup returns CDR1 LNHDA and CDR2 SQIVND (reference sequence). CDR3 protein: CASSIGGTDQPQHF. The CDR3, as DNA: TGTGCCAGTAGTATCGGAGGGACAGATCAGCCCCAGCATTTT.

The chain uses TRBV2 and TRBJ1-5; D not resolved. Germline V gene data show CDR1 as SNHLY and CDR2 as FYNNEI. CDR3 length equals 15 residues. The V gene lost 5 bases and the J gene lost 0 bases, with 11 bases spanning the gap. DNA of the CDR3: TGTGCCAGCAGTCGAGGAAGCAATAGCAATCAGCCCCAGCATTTT. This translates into CASSRGSNSNQPQHF.

CDR3 in DNA: TGTGCCAGCAGCCCGGGGACCGTAGCCTACGAGCAGTACTTC. Translation gives CASSPGTVAYEQYF. The gene calls are TRBV7-2 and TRBJ2-7, with D perhaps assigned TRBD1 or TRBD2 (5 bases each). Trimming took 5 bases from V and 2 from J, leaving 13 bases between them. This CDR3 is 14 amino acids long. Germline CDR1 reads SGHTA; CDR2 reads FQGNSA.

For the CDR3, the DNA is TGTGCCAGCAGCTTGGTAACAGGGATGCGGGGCTACACCTTC. Amino acids: CASSLVTGMRGYTF. The V call is TRBV5-4, the J call TRBJ1-2, with D perhaps TRBD1 (6 bases). CDR1 is SGHNT, CDR2 YYREEE, per germline (reference sequence). Trimming took 0 bases from V and 8 from J, leaving 14 bases between them. The CDR3 has 14 amino acids.

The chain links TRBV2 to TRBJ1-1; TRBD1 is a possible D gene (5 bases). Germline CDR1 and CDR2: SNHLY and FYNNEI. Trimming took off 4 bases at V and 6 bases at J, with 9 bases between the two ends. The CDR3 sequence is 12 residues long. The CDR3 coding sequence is TGTGCCAGCAGTGCGGGGGATTCTGAAGCTTTCTTT. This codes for CASSAGDSEAFF.

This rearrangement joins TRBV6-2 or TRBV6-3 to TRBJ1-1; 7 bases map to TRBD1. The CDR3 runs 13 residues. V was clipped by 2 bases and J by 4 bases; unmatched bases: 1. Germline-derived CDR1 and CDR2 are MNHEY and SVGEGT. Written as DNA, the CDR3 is TGTGCCAGCAGTTACACAGGGGCCACTGAAGCTTTCTTT. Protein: CASSYTGATEAFF.

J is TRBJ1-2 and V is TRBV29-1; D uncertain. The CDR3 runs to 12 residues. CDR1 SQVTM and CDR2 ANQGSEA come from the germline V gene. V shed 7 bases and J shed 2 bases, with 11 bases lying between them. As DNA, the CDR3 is TGCAGCGCCCCTGAGAGCAACTATGGCTACACCTTC. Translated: CSAPESNYGYTF.

CDR3 bases: TGTGCCAGCAGCTGGGGGCTCAGCAGCAATCAGCCCCAGCATTTT. Translated, it gives CASSWGLSSNQPQHF. This rearrangement joins TRBV5-5 to TRBJ1-5; TRBD1 is a possible D gene (6 bases). V was clipped by 3 bases and J by 1 base, with 11 bases between them. Germline V gene lookup returns CDR1 SGHKS and CDR2 YYEKEE (reference sequence). This CDR3 comprises 15 residues.

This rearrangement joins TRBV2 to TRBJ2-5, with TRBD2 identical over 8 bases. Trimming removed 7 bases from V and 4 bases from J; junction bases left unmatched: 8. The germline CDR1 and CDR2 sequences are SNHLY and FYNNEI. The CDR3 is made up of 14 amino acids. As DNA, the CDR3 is TGTGCCAGCACCAGCGGGGGACGAGCAGAGACCCAGTACTTC. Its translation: CASTSGGRAETQYF.

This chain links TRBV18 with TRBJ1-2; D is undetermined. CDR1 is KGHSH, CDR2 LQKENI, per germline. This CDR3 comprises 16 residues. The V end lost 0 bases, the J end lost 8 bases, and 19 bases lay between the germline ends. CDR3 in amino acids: CASSPPSSRYGEGYTF. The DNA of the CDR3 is TGTGCCAGCTCACCACCAAGCAGCCGGTATGGGGAAGGCTACACCTTC.

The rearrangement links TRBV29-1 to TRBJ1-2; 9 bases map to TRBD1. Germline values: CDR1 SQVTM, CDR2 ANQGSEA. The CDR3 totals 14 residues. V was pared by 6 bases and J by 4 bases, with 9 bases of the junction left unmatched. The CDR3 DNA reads TGCAGCGTCCCTTCACAGGGGGCAGCCTATGGCTACACCTTC. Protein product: CSVPSQGAAYGYTF.

The CDR3 sequence: CASSLAWDRDNTEAFF. For the CDR3, the DNA is TGTGCCAGCAGCTTGGCCTGGGACAGGGATAACACTGAAGCTTTCTTT. The chain carries TRBV5-4 and TRBJ1-1; TRBD1 matches at 9 bases. Trimming at V came to 0 bases and at J to 2 bases, leaving 5 bases not matched to a gene. Germline-derived CDR1 and CDR2 are SGHNT and YYREEE (reference sequence). This CDR3 spans 16 amino acids.

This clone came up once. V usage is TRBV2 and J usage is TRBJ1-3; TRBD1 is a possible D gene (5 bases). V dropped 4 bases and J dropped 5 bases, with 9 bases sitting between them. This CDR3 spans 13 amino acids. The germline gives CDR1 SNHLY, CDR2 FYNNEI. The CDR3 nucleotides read TGTGCCAGCAGTGGAGGGGCGCGAAACACCATATATTTT. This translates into CASSGGARNTIYF.

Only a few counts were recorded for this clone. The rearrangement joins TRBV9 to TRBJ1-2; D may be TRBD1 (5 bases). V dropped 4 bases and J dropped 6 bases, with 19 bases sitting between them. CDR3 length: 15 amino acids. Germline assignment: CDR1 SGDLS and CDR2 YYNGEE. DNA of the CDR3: TGTGCCAGCAGCCCCGGGGGAGGGATCGTGGATGGCTACACCTTC. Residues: CASSPGGGIVDGYTF.

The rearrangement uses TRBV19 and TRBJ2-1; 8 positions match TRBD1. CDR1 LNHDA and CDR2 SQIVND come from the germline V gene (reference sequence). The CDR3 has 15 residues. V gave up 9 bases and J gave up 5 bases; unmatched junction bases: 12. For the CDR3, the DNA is TGTGCCAGCCGGACAGGGTACGGATCGGACAATGAGCAGTTCTTC. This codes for CASRTGYGSDNEQFF. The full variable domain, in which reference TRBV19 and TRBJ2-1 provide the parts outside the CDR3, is DGGITQSPKYLFRKEGQNVTLSCEQNLNHDAMYWYRQDPGQGLRLIYYSQIVNDFQKGDIAEGYSVSREKKESFPLTVTSAQKNPTAFYLCASRTGYGSDNEQFFGPGTRLTVL.

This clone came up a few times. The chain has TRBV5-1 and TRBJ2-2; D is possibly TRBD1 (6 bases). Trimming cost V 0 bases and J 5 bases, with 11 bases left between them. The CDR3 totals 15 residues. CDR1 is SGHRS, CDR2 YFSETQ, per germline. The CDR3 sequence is CASSLDRVGTGELFF. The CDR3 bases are TGCGCCAGCAGCTTGGACAGGGTAGGGACCGGGGAGCTGTTTTTT.

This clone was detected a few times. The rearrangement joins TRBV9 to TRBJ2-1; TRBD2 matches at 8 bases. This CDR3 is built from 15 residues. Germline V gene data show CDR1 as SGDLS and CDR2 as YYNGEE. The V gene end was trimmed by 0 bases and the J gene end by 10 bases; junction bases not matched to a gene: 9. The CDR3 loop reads CASSVGGAGAWEQFF. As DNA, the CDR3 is TGTGCCAGCAGCGTAGGGGGAGCGGGGGCATGGGAGCAGTTCTTC.

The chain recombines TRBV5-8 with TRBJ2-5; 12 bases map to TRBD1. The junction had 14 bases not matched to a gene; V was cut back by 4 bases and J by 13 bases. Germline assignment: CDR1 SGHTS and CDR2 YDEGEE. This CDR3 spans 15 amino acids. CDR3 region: CASSPGTGGREGPYF. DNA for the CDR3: TGTGCCAGCAGCCCCGGGACAGGGGGCCGGGAAGGTCCGTACTTC.

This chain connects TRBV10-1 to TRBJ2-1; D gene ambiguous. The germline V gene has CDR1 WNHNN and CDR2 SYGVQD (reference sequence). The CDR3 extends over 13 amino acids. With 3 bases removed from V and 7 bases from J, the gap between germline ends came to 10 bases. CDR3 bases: TGCGCCAGCAGTGATCCGGGTATAAATGAGCAGTTCTTC. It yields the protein CASSDPGINEQFF.

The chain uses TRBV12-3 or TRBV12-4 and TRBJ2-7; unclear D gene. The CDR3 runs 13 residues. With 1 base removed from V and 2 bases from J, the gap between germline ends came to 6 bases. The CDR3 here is CASSLDGAYEQYF. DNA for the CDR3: TGTGCCAGCAGTTTAGACGGAGCCTACGAGCAGTACTTC.

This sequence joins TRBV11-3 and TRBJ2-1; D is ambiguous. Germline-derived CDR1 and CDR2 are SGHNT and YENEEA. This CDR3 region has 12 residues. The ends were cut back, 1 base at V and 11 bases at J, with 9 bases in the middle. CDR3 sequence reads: CASSLGEKQQFF. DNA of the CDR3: TGTGCCAGCAGCTTAGGTGAGAAACAGCAGTTCTTC. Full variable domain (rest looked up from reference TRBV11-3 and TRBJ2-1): EAGVVQSPRYKIIEKKQPVAFWCNPISGHNTLYWYLQNLGQGPELLIRYENEEAVDDSQLPKDRFSAERLKGVDSTLKIQPAELGDSAVYLCASSLGEKQQFFGPGTRLTVL.

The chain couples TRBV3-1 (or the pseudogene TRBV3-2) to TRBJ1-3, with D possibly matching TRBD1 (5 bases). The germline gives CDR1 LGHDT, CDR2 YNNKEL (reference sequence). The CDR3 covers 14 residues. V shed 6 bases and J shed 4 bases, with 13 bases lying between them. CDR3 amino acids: CASRLWGEGNTIYF. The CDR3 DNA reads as TGTGCCAGCAGGCTTTGGGGGGAAGGAAACACCATATATTTT.

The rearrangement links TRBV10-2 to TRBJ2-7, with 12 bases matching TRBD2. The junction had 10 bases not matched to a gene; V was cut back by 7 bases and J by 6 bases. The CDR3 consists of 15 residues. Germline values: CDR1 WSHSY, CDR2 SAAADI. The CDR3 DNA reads TGCGCCAGCACCCTCGGACTAGCGGGGCTGGGCGAGCAGTACTTC. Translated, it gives CASTLGLAGLGEQYF.

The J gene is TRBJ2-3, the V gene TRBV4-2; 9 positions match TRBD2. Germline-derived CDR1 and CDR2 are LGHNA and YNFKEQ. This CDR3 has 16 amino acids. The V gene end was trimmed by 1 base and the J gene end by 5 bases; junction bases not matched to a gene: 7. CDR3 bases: TGTGCCAGCAGCCAAGTCGCGGGGGGGCATAGAGATACGCAGTATTTT. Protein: CASSQVAGGHRDTQYF.

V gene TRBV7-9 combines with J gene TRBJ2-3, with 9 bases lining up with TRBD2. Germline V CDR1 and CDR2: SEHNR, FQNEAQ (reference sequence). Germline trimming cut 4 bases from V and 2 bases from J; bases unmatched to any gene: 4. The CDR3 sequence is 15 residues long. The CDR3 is CASSSTSGFTDTQYF. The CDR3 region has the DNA TGTGCCAGCAGCTCAACTAGCGGGTTCACAGATACGCAGTATTTT.

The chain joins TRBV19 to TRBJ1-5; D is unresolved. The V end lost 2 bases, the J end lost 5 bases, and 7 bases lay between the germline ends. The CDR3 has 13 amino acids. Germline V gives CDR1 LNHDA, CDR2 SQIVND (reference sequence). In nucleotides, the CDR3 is TGTGCCAGTAGTATATTAGGAGATCAGCCCCAGCATTTT. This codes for CASSILGDQPQHF.

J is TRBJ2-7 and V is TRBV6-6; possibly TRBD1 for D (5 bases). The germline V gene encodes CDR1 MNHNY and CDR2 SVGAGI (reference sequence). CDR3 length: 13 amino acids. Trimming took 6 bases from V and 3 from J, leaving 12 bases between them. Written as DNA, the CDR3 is TGTGCCAGCAGACCCGGACAAGACTACGAGCAGTACTTC. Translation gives CASRPGQDYEQYF.